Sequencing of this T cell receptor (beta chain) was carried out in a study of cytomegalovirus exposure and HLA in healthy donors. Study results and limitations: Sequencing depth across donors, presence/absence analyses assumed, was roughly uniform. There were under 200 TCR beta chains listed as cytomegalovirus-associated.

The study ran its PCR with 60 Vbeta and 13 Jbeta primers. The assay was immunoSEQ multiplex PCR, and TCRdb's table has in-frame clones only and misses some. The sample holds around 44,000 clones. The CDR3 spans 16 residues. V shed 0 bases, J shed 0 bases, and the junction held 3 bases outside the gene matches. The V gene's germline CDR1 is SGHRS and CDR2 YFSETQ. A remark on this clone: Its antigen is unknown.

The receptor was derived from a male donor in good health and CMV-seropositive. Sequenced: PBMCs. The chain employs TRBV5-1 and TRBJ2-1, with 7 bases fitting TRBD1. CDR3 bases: TGCGCCAGCAGCTTGGCAGGGGGTAACTCCTACAATGAGCAGTTCTTC. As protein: CASSLAGGNSYNEQFF.